These 15 T cell receptor beta chains originate from one sample sequenced in a study of identical twins. A single record per CDR3 protein comes from TCRdb applying MiXCR to the 5' RACE reads. The sample lists some 460,000 distinct CDR3 sequences; 13% to 15% were seen once. These sequences were also reported in another study, on yellow fever vaccine responses in identical twins.

Specimen: CD4+ T cells sorted from blood. The source of these receptors is a woman younger than 35 in good health.

This clonotype occurred a few times. CDR3 sequence reads: CASSYSGMFGRQGSSWTQYF. CDR3 coding DNA: TGTGCCAGCAGTTACTCGGGAATGTTCGGACGACAGGGGTCTAGTTGGACCCAGTACTTC. The J gene is TRBJ2-5, the V gene TRBV6-2 or TRBV6-3; 8 bases line up with TRBD1. Germline-derived CDR1 and CDR2 are MNHEY and SVGEGT. Losses at the gene ends were 0 bases for V and 7 bases for J; bases not matched to a gene: 22. The CDR3 extends over 20 amino acids.

This clonotype has a handful of counts. The chain joins TRBV7-2 to TRBJ2-1, with TRBD1 matching over 9 bases. Germline trimming cut 5 bases from V and 10 bases from J; bases unmatched to any gene: 9. This CDR3 is 14 amino acids long. Germline V gene sequence: CDR1 SGHTA, CDR2 FQGNSA. The DNA of the CDR3 is TGTGCCAGCAGCCCGGGACAGGGTTCTCGGGAGCAGTTCTTC. It codes for CASSPGQGSREQFF.

This clonotype was found a few times. The chain has TRBV7-6 and TRBJ2-1; TRBD2 aligns across 9 bases. CDR3 length: 14 residues. CDR1 and CDR2 from the germline V gene are SGHVS and FNYEAQ. Trimming at V came to 6 bases and at J to 8 bases, leaving 8 bases not matched to a gene. CDR3 nucleotides: TGTGCCAGCAGATTTGGCGGGGGGGAAGATGAGCAGTTCTTC. This sequence encodes CASRFGGGEDEQFF.

The chain has TRBV12-3 or TRBV12-4 and TRBJ2-4; 7 bases are shared with TRBD1. There are 14 residues in the CDR3. Trimming at V came to 4 bases and at J to 1 base, leaving 1 base not matched to a gene. The CDR3 region is CASSWDSAKNIQYF. CDR3 nucleotides: TGTGCCAGCAGTTGGGACAGTGCCAAAAACATTCAGTACTTC.

This clonotype was picked up a small number of times. The chain employs TRBV19 and TRBJ1-2; possible D gene TRBD1, 5 bases. The CDR3 totals 13 residues. Trimming cost V 7 bases and J 7 bases, with 16 bases left between them. Germline loops: CDR1 LNHDA, CDR2 SQIVND (reference sequence). CDR3 loop: CASIRDGGVGYTF. The CDR3 DNA reads as TGTGCCAGTATAAGGGACGGTGGTGTTGGCTACACCTTC.

This clonotype was recorded a few times. The gene calls are TRBV6-2 or TRBV6-3 and TRBJ2-5, with D perhaps TRBD1 or TRBD2 (5 bases each). The CDR3 loop spans 14 amino acids. CDR1 is MNHEY, CDR2 SVGEGT, per germline. Between the trimmed V and J ends, which lost 3 bases and 5 bases, there was a span of 13 bases. CDR3 bases: TGTGCCAGCAGTTATCGAGGGGAGTGGGAGACCCAGTACTTC. This codes for CASSYRGEWETQYF.

The CDR3 sequence: CASRGLAGTASKAYEQYF. The DNA for the CDR3 is TGTGCCAGCAGGGGACTAGCGGGAACCGCGAGCAAAGCCTACGAGCAGTACTTC. This chain joins TRBV25-1 and TRBJ2-7; 13 positions agree with TRBD2. The germline CDR1 and CDR2 sequences are MGHDK and SYGVNS. The CDR3 consists of 18 residues. J gave up 2 bases and V 6 bases, and 13 bases lay outside the gene matches.

The chain couples TRBV6-2 or TRBV6-3 to TRBJ2-1, with 8 nucleotides matching TRBD2. Germline CDR1 and CDR2: MNHEY and SVGEGT. The CDR3 spans 15 residues. Trimming took 4 bases from V and 2 from J; bases not matched to a gene: 4. The CDR3 DNA reads as TGTGCCAGCAGTTCGGCGGGAGGCCCCTACAATGAGCAGTTCTTC. Amino acid sequence: CASSSAGGPYNEQFF.

This chain connects TRBV7-9 to TRBJ1-5, with D perhaps TRBD1 (5 bases). V gave up 7 bases and J gave up 2 bases, with 15 bases separating them. Germline V gives CDR1 SEHNR, CDR2 FQNEAQ (reference sequence). The CDR3 sequence is 15 residues long. The CDR3 here is CASNRGEGGNQPQHF. The DNA of the CDR3 is TGTGCCAGCAATAGGGGTGAAGGAGGCAATCAGCCCCAGCATTTT.

This clonotype was recorded at least ten times. The rearrangement uses TRBV12-3 or TRBV12-4 and TRBJ2-4; D is ambiguous. The V end was cut by 3 bases, the J end by 6 bases, with 12 bases between. The CDR3 totals 14 residues. CDR3 loop: CASSLGGLGNIQYF. The CDR3 DNA follows: TGTGCCAGCAGTTTGGGTGGGCTTGGAAACATTCAGTACTTC.

This chain connects TRBV21-1 to TRBJ2-1; the table's D gene call, TRBD1, was not cross checked with the DNA. TRBV21-1 is annotated as a pseudogene. The CDR3 is made up of 14 amino acids. Written as DNA, the CDR3 is TGTGCCAGCAGCACCGCGGGGCACTACAATGAGCAGTTCTTC. Its translation is CASSTAGHYNEQFF.

The chain employs TRBV10-3 and TRBJ2-3; D is possibly TRBD2 (6 bases). Deletions cut 0 bases from V and 6 bases from J, with 22 bases between. From germline, CDR1 is ENHRY and CDR2 SYGVKD. This CDR3 has 18 amino acids. This CDR3 reads CAISESTFWTTRGDTQYF. In DNA, the CDR3 is TGTGCCATCAGTGAGTCGACTTTTTGGACTACACGAGGGGATACGCAGTATTTT.

The V call is TRBV11-3, the J call TRBJ2-7; tentatively, D is TRBD2 (7 bases). CDR1 and CDR2 from the germline V gene are SGHNT and YENEEA. The CDR3 spans 15 residues. V lost 5 bases and J 0 bases, leaving 14 bases between the germline ends. The CDR3 bases are TGTGCCAGCAGCCCGGGGGGACATAACTCCTACGAGCAGTACTTC. This gives the protein CASSPGGHNSYEQYF.

CDR3 loop: CASLVDTGELFF. CDR3 coding DNA: TGTGCCAGCCTGGTGGACACCGGGGAGCTGTTTTTT. This rearrangement joins TRBV7-9 to TRBJ2-2; D gene ambiguous. The CDR3 is 12 residues long. The ends were cut back, 8 bases at V and 3 bases at J, with 7 bases in the middle. Germline CDR1 is SEHNR and CDR2 is FQNEAQ (reference sequence).

The table lists this clonotype with a few counts. The genes are TRBV20-1 and TRBJ1-6; D gene unclear. Deletions cut 3 bases from V and 5 bases from J, with 14 bases between. Germline CDR1 is DFQATT and CDR2 is SNEGSKA (reference sequence). The CDR3 loop spans 15 amino acids. The CDR3 region has the DNA TGCAGTGCTAGCCTGTATGGGCGGGATAATTCACCCCTCCACTTT. This encodes CSASLYGRDNSPLHF.